This T cell receptor beta chain was documented in a study of shared clonotypes between healthy human individuals. Some clones are missing from TCRdb's copy, which holds only in-frame ones; the method was immunoSEQ multiplex PCR. The data show around 720,000 clones, 55% to 85% seen once. V lost 8 bases and J lost 0, with 15 bases in between. This CDR3 contains 15 residues. Germline V gene lookup returns CDR1 SGHRS and CDR2 YFSETQ. This clone was seen at least ten times. The TCR originated in a woman aged 25-40 years in good health. Input material: memory CD4+ T cells sorted from blood. The subset: CD45RA-negative fraction. The V gene is TRBV5-1, the J gene TRBJ2-1, with D possibly TRBD1 on 6 matching bases. The CDR3 spells CASSRDTFSYNEQFF. For the CDR3, the DNA is TGCGCCAGTTCCCGGGACACCTTCTCCTACAATGAGCAGTTCTTC.